This T cell receptor beta chain was profiled in a study of human T cells and chemical hapten exposure. Study as a whole: Each patch test put 0.01% DPC on the upper back, and results were read at 6 days.

This clonotype was picked up many times. Per the germline V gene, CDR1 is LGHNA and CDR2 is YSLEER. The V end lost 0 bases, the J end lost 0 bases, and 6 bases lay between the germline ends. CDR3 length: 16 amino acids. The time point here: patch test 2, 6 weeks after DPC sensitization. The treatment is: therapeutic diphenylcyclopropenone sensitization with weekly scalp DPC. Unseparated into fractions, whole blood served as the source from which total RNA was extracted. TCRdb re-analysed the RACE reads in MiXCR, keeping a single row per CDR3 protein. Of hundreds of thousands of distinct CDR3 sequences in the sample, about 6% were seen once.

This clonotype was sampled from a woman between 18 and 30 years old with alopecia areata. Some clones in this sample may be carry-over from other donors' samples. The source material was whole blood, sampled in connection with sensitization to the hapten diphenylcyclopropenone (DPC). The chain recombines TRBV4-3 with TRBJ2-6; D uncertain. The CDR3 DNA follows: TGCGCCAGCAGCCAAGATGGGTACTCTGGGGCCAACGTCCTGACTTTC. Residues: CASSQDGYSGANVLTF.